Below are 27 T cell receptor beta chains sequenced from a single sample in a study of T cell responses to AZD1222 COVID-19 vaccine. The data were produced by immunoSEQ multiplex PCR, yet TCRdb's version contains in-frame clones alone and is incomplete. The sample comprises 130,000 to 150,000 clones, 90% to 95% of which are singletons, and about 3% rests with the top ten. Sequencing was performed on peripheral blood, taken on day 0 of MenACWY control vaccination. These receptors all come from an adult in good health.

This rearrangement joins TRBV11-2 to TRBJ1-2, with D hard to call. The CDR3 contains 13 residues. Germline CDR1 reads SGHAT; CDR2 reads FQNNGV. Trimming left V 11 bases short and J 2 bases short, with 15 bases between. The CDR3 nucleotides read TGTGCCTCTCAGGACCGCAGCAACTATGGCTACACCTTC. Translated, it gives CASQDRSNYGYTF.

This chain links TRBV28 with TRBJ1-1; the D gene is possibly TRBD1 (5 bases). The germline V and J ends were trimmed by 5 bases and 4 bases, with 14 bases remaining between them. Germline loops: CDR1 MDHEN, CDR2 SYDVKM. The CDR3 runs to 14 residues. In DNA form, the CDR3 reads TGTGCCAGCAGTCCCCCCGCAAGGGGCACTGAAGCTTTCTTT. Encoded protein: CASSPPARGTEAFF.

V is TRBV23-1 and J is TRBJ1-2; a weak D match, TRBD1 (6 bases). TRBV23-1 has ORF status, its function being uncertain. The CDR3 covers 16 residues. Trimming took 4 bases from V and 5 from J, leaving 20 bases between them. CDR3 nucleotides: TGCGCCAGCAGTCCCCCTGGGGGCGGAATAAGTTATGGCTACACCTTC. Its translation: CASSPPGGGISYGYTF.

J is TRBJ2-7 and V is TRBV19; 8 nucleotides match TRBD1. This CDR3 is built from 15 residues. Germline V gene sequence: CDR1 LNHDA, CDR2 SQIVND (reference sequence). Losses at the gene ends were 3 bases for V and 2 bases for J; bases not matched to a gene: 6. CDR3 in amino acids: CASSIRPGQAYEQYF. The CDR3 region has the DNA TGTGCCAGTAGTATTCGGCCGGGACAGGCCTACGAGCAGTACTTC. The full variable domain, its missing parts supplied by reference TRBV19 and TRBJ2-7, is DGGITQSPKYLFRKEGQNVTLSCEQNLNHDAMYWYRQDPGQGLRLIYYSQIVNDFQKGDIAEGYSVSREKKESFPLTVTSAQKNPTAFYLCASSIRPGQAYEQYFGPGTRLTVT.

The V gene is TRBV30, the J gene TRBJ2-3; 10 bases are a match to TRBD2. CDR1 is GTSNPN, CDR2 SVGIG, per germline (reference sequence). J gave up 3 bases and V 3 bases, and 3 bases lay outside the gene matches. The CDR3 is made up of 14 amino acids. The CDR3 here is CAWSLAGVTDTQYF. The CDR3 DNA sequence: TGTGCCTGGAGCCTAGCGGGGGTGACAGATACGCAGTATTTT. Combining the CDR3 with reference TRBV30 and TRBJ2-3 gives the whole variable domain SQTIHQWPATLVQPVGSPLSLECTVEGTSNPNLYWYRQAAGRGLQLLFYSVGIGQISSEVPQNLSASRPQDRQFILSSKKLLLSDSGFYLCAWSLAGVTDTQYFGPGTRLTVL.

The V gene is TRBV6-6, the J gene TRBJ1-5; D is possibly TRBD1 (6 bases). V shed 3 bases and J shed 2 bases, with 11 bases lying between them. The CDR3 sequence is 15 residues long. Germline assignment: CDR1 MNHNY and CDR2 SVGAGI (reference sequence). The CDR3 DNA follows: TGTGCCAGCAGTTATATACAGGGAGGCAATCAGCCCCAGCATTTT. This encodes CASSYIQGGNQPQHF.

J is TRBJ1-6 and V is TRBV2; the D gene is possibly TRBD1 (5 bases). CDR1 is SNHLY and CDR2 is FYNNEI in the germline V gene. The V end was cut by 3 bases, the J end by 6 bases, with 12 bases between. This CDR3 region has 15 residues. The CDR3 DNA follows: TGTGCCAGCAGTGAGGACCAGGGCGCTAATTCACCCCTCCACTTT. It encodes CASSEDQGANSPLHF.

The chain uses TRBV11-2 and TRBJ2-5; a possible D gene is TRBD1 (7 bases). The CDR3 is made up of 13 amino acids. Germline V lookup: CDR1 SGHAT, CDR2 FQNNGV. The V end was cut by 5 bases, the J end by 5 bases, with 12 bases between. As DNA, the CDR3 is TGTGCCAGCAGCCAGGGGGGACGGGAGACCCAGTACTTC. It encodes CASSQGGRETQYF.

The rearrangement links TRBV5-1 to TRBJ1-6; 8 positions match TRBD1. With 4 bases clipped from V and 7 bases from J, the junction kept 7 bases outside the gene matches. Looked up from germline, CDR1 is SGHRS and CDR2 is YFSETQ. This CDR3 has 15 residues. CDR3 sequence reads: CASSPQGDMNSPLHF. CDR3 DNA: TGCGCCAGCAGCCCACAGGGGGATATGAATTCACCCCTCCACTTT.

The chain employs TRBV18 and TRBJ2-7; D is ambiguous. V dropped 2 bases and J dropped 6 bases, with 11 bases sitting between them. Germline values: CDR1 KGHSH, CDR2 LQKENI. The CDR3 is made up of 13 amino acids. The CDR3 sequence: CASSPSNKAEQYF. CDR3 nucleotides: TGTGCCAGCTCACCAAGTAACAAGGCCGAGCAGTACTTC.

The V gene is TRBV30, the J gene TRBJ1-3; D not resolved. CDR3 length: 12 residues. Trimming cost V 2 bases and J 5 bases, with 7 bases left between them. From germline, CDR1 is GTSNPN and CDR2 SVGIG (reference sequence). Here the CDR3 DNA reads TGTGCCTGGAGTACACAGCGAAACACCATATATTTT. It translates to CAWSTQRNTIYF.

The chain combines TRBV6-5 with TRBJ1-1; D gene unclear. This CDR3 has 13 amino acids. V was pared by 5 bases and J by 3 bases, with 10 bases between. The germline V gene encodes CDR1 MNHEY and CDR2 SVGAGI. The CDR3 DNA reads TGTGCCAGCAGTCCTGAACAAGACACTGAAGCTTTCTTT. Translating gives CASSPEQDTEAFF.

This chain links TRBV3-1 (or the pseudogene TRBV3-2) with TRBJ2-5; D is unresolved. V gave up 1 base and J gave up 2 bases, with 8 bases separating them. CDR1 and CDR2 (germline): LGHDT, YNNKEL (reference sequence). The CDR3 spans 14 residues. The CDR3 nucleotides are TGTGCCAGCAGCCAAGTCGCCAGACAAGAGACCCAGTACTTC. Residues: CASSQVARQETQYF.

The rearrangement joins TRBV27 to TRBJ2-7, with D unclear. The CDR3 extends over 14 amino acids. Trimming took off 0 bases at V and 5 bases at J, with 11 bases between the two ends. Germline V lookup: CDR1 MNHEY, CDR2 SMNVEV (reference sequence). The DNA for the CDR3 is TGTGCCAGCAGTTTATCCTGGGATCGAAACGAGCAGTACTTC. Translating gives CASSLSWDRNEQYF.

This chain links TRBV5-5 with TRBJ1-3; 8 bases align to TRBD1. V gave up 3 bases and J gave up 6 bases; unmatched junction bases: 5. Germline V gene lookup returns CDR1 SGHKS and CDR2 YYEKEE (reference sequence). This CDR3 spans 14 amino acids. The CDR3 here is CASSSGGRENTIYF. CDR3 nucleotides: TGTGCCAGCAGCTCAGGGGGCCGGGAAAACACCATATATTTT.

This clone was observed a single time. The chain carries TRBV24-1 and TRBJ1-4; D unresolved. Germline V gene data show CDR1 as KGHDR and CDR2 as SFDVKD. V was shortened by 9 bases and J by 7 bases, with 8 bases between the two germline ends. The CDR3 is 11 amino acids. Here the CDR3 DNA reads TGTGCCACCGCGTTCGGTGAAAAACTGTTTTTT. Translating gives CATAFGEKLFF.

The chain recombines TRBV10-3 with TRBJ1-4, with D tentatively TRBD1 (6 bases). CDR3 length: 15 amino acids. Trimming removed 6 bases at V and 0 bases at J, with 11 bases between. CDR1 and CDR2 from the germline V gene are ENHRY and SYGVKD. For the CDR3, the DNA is TGTGCCATCAGGAGGACAGATGCAACTAATGAAAAACTGTTTTTT. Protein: CAIRRTDATNEKLFF.

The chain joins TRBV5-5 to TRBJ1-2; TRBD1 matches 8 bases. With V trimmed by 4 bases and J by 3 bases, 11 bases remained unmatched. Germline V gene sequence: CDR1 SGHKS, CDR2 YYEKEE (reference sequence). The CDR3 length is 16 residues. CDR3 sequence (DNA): TGTGCCAGCAGCCCGCTCTGGGACAGGCACTACTATGGCTACACCTTC. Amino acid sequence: CASSPLWDRHYYGYTF.

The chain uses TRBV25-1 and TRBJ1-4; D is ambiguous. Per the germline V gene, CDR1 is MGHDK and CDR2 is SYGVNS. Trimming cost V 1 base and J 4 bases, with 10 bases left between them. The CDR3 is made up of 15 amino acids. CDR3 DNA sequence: TGTGCCAGCAGTGAATCGGCCTTCTTTAATGAAAAACTGTTTTTT. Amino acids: CASSESAFFNEKLFF.

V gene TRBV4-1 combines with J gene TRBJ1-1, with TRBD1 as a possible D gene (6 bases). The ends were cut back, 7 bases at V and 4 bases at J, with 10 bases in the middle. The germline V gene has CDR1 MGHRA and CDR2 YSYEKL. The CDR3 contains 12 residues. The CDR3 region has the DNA TGCGCCAGCACCGCAGGGGTCACTGAAGCTTTCTTT. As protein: CASTAGVTEAFF.

The CDR3 DNA reads TGTGCCAGCAGCTTAGCCGACAGAATCTACGAGCAGTACTTC. This encodes CASSLADRIYEQYF. The chain couples TRBV7-9 to TRBJ2-7; TRBD1 is a possible D gene (5 bases). Trimming removed 0 bases at V and 3 bases at J, with 9 bases between. CDR1 is SEHNR, CDR2 FQNEAQ, per germline (reference sequence). The CDR3 sequence is 14 residues long.

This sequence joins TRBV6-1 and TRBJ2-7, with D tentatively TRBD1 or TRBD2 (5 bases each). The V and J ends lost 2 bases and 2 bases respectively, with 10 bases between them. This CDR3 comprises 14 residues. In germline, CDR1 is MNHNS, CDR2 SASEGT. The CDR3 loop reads CASSESQGAYEQYF. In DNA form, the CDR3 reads TGTGCCAGCAGTGAATCGCAGGGAGCCTACGAGCAGTACTTC.

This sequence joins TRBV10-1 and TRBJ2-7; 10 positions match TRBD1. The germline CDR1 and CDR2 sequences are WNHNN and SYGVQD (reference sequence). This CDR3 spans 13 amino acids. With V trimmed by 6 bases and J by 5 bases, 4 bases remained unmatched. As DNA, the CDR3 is TGCGCCAGCAGCACCGGACAGGGGGACGAGCAGTACTTC. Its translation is CASSTGQGDEQYF.

The CDR3 coding sequence is TGTGCCAGCAGTTCTCACACCGGGGAGCTGTTTTTT. Amino acids: CASSSHTGELFF. The chain is built from TRBV27 and TRBJ2-2; D uncertain. The V and J ends lost 4 bases and 3 bases respectively, with 3 bases between them. The CDR3 is 12 amino acids. Germline V gene sequence: CDR1 MNHEY, CDR2 SMNVEV (reference sequence).

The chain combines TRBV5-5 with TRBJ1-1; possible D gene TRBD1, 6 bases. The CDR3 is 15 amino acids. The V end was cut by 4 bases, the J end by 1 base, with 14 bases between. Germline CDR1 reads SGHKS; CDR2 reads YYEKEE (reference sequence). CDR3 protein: CASSARAQGNTEAFF. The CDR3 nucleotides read TGTGCCAGCAGCGCCCGTGCACAGGGGAACACTGAAGCTTTCTTT.

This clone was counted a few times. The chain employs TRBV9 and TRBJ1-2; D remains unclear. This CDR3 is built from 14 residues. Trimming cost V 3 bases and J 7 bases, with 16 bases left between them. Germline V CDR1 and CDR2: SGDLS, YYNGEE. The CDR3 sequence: CASSGSTAPGGYTF. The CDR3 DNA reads TGTGCCAGCAGCGGATCCACAGCCCCTGGTGGCTACACCTTC.

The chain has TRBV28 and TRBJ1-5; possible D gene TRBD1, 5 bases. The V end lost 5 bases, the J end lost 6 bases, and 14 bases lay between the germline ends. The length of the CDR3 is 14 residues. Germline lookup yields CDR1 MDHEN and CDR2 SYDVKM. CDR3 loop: CASSGRARSQPQHF. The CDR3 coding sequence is TGTGCCAGCAGTGGCAGGGCTCGAAGTCAGCCCCAGCATTTT. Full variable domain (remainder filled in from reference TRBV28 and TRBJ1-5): DVKVTQSSRYLVKRTGEKVFLECVQDMDHENMFWYRQDPGLGLRLIYFSYDVKMKEKGDIPEGYSVSREKKERFSLILESASTNQTSMYLCASSGRARSQPQHFGDGTRLSIL.